One sample yielded the 5 T cell receptor beta chains listed below, sequenced in a study of Ad26.COV2.S vaccination and SARS-CoV-2 variants. Treatment indicated: roughly 18 received Ad26.COV2.S at low or high dose, single or two shots; roughly five received placebo; per-sample allocation not given. Following the first vaccine or placebo injection, samples were taken on day 63. Sequencing was performed with immunoSEQ multiplex PCR; in TCRdb, only in-frame clones are kept and a portion is missing. The sample lists hundreds of thousands of clones, around nine tenths occurring once. Sequencing was performed on peripheral blood, taken in a trial of Ad26.COV2.S vaccine versus placebo. These receptor sequences come from a person aged 18-60 years who received the Ad26.COV2.S COVID-19 vaccine or a placebo.

V usage is TRBV29-1 and J usage is TRBJ2-7; D may be TRBD1 (5 bases). The V end was cut by 6 bases, the J end by 12 bases, with 18 bases between. The CDR3 contains 11 residues. Germline V gene lookup returns CDR1 SQVTM and CDR2 ANQGSEA. The CDR3 protein is CSVERQKKLYF. For the CDR3, the DNA is TGCAGCGTCGAGAGACAGAAGAAGCTGTACTTC.

This chain links TRBV20-1 with TRBJ2-7, with TRBD2 matching 8 bases. The junction had 11 bases not matched to a gene; V was cut back by 3 bases and J by 4 bases. This CDR3 has 15 amino acids. Germline CDR1 and CDR2: DFQATT and SNEGSKA (reference sequence). DNA of the CDR3: TGCAGTGCTAGTGCGGCCGGGAGGGGGTTATACGAGCAGTACTTC. This encodes CSASAAGRGLYEQYF.

The gene calls are TRBV25-1 and TRBJ2-5; D ambiguous. The CDR3 length is 13 residues. CDR1 is MGHDK and CDR2 is SYGVNS in the germline V gene. Deletions cut 6 bases from V and 2 bases from J, with 10 bases between. CDR3 nucleotide sequence: TGTGCCAGCAGCCACCCCCTACAAGAGACCCAGTACTTC. Translation gives CASSHPLQETQYF.

This chain uses TRBV6-5 with TRBJ2-7; 8 positions match TRBD1. The trim removed 5 bases at V and 5 bases at J, leaving 5 bases unmatched. CDR3 length: 13 amino acids. Germline V lookup: CDR1 MNHEY, CDR2 SVGAGI. The CDR3 DNA follows: TGTGCCAGCAGTCACCCGACAGGGGACGAGCAGTACTTC. Its protein is CASSHPTGDEQYF.

DNA of the CDR3: TGTGCCAGCACACCCCAGAACTATGGCTACACCTTC. It specifies CASTPQNYGYTF. The chain has TRBV6-5 and TRBJ1-2; D unclear. With 7 bases removed from V and 2 bases from J, the gap between germline ends came to 8 bases. The CDR3 runs 12 residues. Germline loops: CDR1 MNHEY, CDR2 SVGAGI.